This T cell receptor beta chain was identified in a study of identical twins. V was pared by 4 bases and J by 5 bases, with 16 bases of the junction left unmatched. The germline CDR1 and CDR2 sequences are SGHVS and FNYEAQ. This CDR3 comprises 18 residues. TCRdb reprocessed the 5' RACE reads via MiXCR and lists one record per CDR3 protein. Of about 720,000 distinct CDR3 sequences in the sample, 18% were seen once. The data were also submitted as part of a second study, on T cells expressing NK-cell markers. This second study says: Where four donors were concerned, these clonotypes also led the CD3+CD56-NKG2C+ fraction.

The sequenced sample was PBMCs. The sequence was obtained from a woman between 18 and 29 years old in good health. V is TRBV7-6 and J is TRBJ2-7; 11 bases agree with TRBD2. The CDR3 DNA reads as TGTGCCAGCAGCTCCCCTCGAGGTAGCGGGGGGGCCGGGAACGAGCAGTACTTC. This gives the protein CASSSPRGSGGAGNEQYF.